The 7 T cell receptor beta chains in this list originate from one sample, sequenced in a study of cytomegalovirus exposure and HLA in healthy donors. 60 Vbeta and 13 Jbeta primers were used in PCR. Produced via immunoSEQ multiplex PCR; TCRdb's table is partial and in-frame only. Of over 200,000 clones in the sample, under 90% were seen once. What was sequenced was PBMCs. These receptors were collected from a human donor in good health.

J is TRBJ2-6 and V is TRBV27; the D gene is possibly TRBD2 (6 bases). Germline V lookup: CDR1 MNHEY, CDR2 SMNVEV (reference sequence). The germline V and J ends were trimmed by 3 bases and 2 bases, with 14 bases remaining between them. CDR3 length: 17 residues. Here the CDR3 reads CASSFWTTLAGANVLTF. The CDR3 DNA follows: TGTGCCAGCAGTTTCTGGACTACCCTAGCTGGGGCCAACGTCCTGACTTTC.

The genes are TRBV10-1 and TRBJ2-3; D might be TRBD2 (5 bases). V was shortened by 8 bases and J by 0 bases, with 15 bases between the two germline ends. Germline CDR1 is WNHNN and CDR2 is SYGVQD (reference sequence). The CDR3 is 15 amino acids. The CDR3, as DNA: TGCGCCAGCTGGGTTAGCGACCCTAGCACAGATACGCAGTATTTT. Protein product: CASWVSDPSTDTQYF.

The chain carries TRBV21-1 and TRBJ2-1; TRBD2, the D gene given by the table, was not confirmed from the DNA. TRBV21-1 is an annotated pseudogene. The CDR3 runs 16 residues. DNA for the CDR3: TGTGCCAGCAGCCCACGGGACTGCAGCTCCTACAATGAGCAGTTCTTC. Residues: CASSPRDCSSYNEQFF.

V is TRBV19 and J is TRBJ2-3; 9 bases match TRBD2. CDR1 LNHDA and CDR2 SQIVND come from the germline V gene (reference sequence). J gave up 4 bases and V 2 bases, and 1 base lay outside the gene matches. CDR3 length: 14 amino acids. The CDR3 loop is CASSILAGSDTQYF. CDR3 bases: TGTGCCAGTAGTATACTAGCGGGATCAGATACGCAGTATTTT.

In DNA, the CDR3 is TGTGCCAGCAGCTTACAGGGGAACTATGGCTACACCTTC. It translates to CASSLQGNYGYTF. The rearrangement uses TRBV11-2 and TRBJ1-2, with D possibly matching TRBD1 (6 bases). The CDR3 runs to 13 residues. V lost 2 bases and J lost 2, with 6 bases in between. Germline CDR1 and CDR2: SGHAT and FQNNGV.

The genes are TRBV20-1 and TRBJ2-5; D unclear. Per the germline V gene, CDR1 is DFQATT and CDR2 is SNEGSKA (reference sequence). The CDR3 covers 11 residues. V was cut by 3 bases and J by 5 bases, with 7 bases left in between. CDR3 loop: CSARPQETQYF. DNA for the CDR3: TGCAGTGCTAGGCCCCAGGAGACCCAGTACTTC.

J is TRBJ2-5 and V is TRBV11-3, with TRBD2 matching over 9 bases. The J call may be mistaken, given a closer DNA end match to TRBJ2-7. Germline V lookup: CDR1 SGHNT, CDR2 YENEEA. This CDR3 has 14 residues. CDR3 amino acids: CASSFSTSGYEQYF. In DNA form, the CDR3 reads TGTGCCAGCAGCTTTTCGACTAGCGGCTACGAGCAGTACTTC.